Following are 25 T cell receptor beta chains from one sample sequenced in a study of shared clonotypes between healthy human individuals (TCRdb year 2020). Receptor amplification or capture employed the immunoSEQ multiplex PCR assay. Not all clones reach the TCRdb copy of this immuneACCESS table, which keeps in-frame sequences only. Checked studies attribute under half of the gap to unresolved V genes and leave the rest unexplained. Counted in this sample were around 700,000 clones; less than 85% of them appeared once. Approximately 1.8% of the sample belongs to the ten largest clones. The sequenced sample was memory CD4+ T cells sorted from blood. Per the publication, the cell subset or site label means: CD45RA-negative fraction. Receptors originate from a woman under 40 in good health.

The J gene is TRBJ2-3, the V gene TRBV5-8, with TRBD2 identical over 10 bases. Germline V CDR1 and CDR2: SGHTS, YDEGEE. With V trimmed by 2 bases and J by 4 bases, 4 bases remained unmatched. The CDR3 spans 15 residues. CDR3 residues: CASSFSGRAADTQYF. CDR3 DNA: TGTGCCAGCAGCTTCAGCGGGAGGGCCGCAGATACGCAGTATTTT.

The chain joins TRBV7-7 to TRBJ2-3, with TRBD2 matching 8 bases. V was pared by 2 bases and J by 3 bases, with 10 bases of the junction left unmatched. This CDR3 has 17 residues. Germline-derived CDR1 and CDR2 are SSHAT and FNYEAQ (reference sequence). This CDR3 reads CASSLKAGLASTDTQYF. Here the CDR3 DNA reads TGTGCCAGCAGCTTAAAAGCCGGACTAGCTTCGACAGATACGCAGTATTTT.

V gene TRBV1 combines with J gene TRBJ2-7; no DNA check was done on the table's D call, TRBD2. TRBV1 is a pseudogene locus. The CDR3 is 17 amino acids. As DNA, the CDR3 is TGCACCAGCAGCCAGAGGGGGACTAGCGGGAGGCGGGACGAGCAGTACTTC. It encodes CTSSQRGTSGRRDEQYF.

The CDR3 nucleotides read TGTGCCAGTAACCCCAGGGGGGGGCCCGGCGGGTTGGCCCAGCATTTT. This sequence encodes CASNPRGGPGGLAQHF. The V gene is TRBV28, the J gene TRBJ1-5; TRBD1 matches 7 bases. The CDR3 is 16 residues long. With 9 bases clipped from V and 11 bases from J, the junction kept 22 bases outside the gene matches. Germline V gene sequence: CDR1 MDHEN, CDR2 SYDVKM.

This sequence joins TRBV11-1 and TRBJ1-1; 7 nucleotides line up with TRBD1. V trimming: 5 bases; J trimming: 1 base; junction bases outside the gene matches: 13. From germline, CDR1 is SGHAT and CDR2 FQDESV (reference sequence). The CDR3 has 17 residues. In DNA form, the CDR3 reads TGTGCCAGCAGCCCCGGGACAGCCCTAAATTCGAACACTGAAGCTTTCTTT. It translates to CASSPGTALNSNTEAFF.

This clone occurred a few times. No DNA is shown, since the ends of the CDR3 on it are uncertain; the CDR3 is the one TCRdb lists. V and J are TRBV5-3 and TRBJ2-1; TRBD2, the D gene given by the table, was not confirmed from the DNA. TRBV5-3 is labeled an ORF, and its function is uncertain. With termini counted, the CDR3 has 21 amino acids. The CDR3 is CARSVRRAGAPTMSSSSVQFF.

This clone was recorded a few times. The chain uses TRBV2 and TRBJ2-1, with D unresolved. The CDR3 runs to 14 residues. Germline lookup yields CDR1 SNHLY and CDR2 FYNNEI. Trimming shortened V by 0 bases and J by 10 bases, and 13 bases separated the two germline ends. The CDR3 region is CASSEATWPTEQFF. In DNA form, the CDR3 reads TGTGCCAGCAGTGAAGCCACGTGGCCGACAGAGCAGTTCTTC.

This chain joins TRBV5-1 and TRBJ2-1; D is uncertain. The germline gives CDR1 SGHRS, CDR2 YFSETQ. Trimming cost V 5 bases and J 2 bases, with 8 bases left between them. The CDR3 contains 13 residues. CDR3 sequence (DNA): TGCGCCAGCAGAGAAGCCACCTACAATGAGCAGTTCTTC. This sequence encodes CASREATYNEQFF.

This clone was recorded a few times. This rearrangement joins TRBV7-9 to TRBJ1-2; D gene uncertain. The CDR3 length is 14 residues. The ends were cut back, 3 bases at V and 4 bases at J, with 12 bases in the middle. CDR1 is SEHNR, CDR2 FQNEAQ, per germline (reference sequence). The CDR3 sequence is CASSFGLKGYGYTF. CDR3 in DNA: TGTGCCAGCAGCTTCGGACTCAAGGGCTATGGCTACACCTTC.

In regard to this clone: The same CDR3 is also encoded by other DNA sequences in this sample. The CDR3 DNA follows: TGCGCCAGCAGCTTGGATTTGGCCTCCTACAATGAGCAGTTCTTC. Translation gives CASSLDLASYNEQFF. The genes are TRBV5-1 and TRBJ2-1; D gene ambiguous. The CDR3 extends over 15 amino acids. CDR1 SGHRS and CDR2 YFSETQ come from the germline V gene. Trimming pared 0 bases from V and 0 bases from J, leaving 7 bases between.

Here the CDR3 reads CASSLSTSGRNEQYF. The CDR3 bases are TGTGCCAGCAGTTTATCGACTAGCGGGAGGAACGAGCAGTACTTC. V gene TRBV6-6 combines with J gene TRBJ2-7; the match to TRBD2 covers 13 bases. V gave up 4 bases and J gave up 5 bases; unmatched junction bases: 5. This CDR3 has 15 residues. CDR1 is MNHNY and CDR2 is SVGAGI in the germline V gene (reference sequence).

This rearrangement joins TRBV4-1 to TRBJ2-5, with D possibly being TRBD2 (6 bases). The CDR3 runs to 13 residues. Trimming took off 4 bases at V and 2 bases at J, with 8 bases between the two ends. CDR1 and CDR2 from the germline V gene are MGHRA and YSYEKL. CDR3 DNA sequence: TGCGCCAGCAGCCGAGGGACTCAAGAGACCCAGTACTTC. Translated, it gives CASSRGTQETQYF.

As to this clone: This sample includes further DNA sequences coding for the same CDR3. The CDR3 protein is CASSRGDRDTGELFF. In nucleotides, the CDR3 is TGCGCCAGCAGTCGGGGGGACAGGGACACCGGGGAGCTGTTTTTT. The rearrangement links TRBV5-1 to TRBJ2-2; TRBD1 agrees at 9 bases. Germline values: CDR1 SGHRS, CDR2 YFSETQ. The V segment lost 5 bases and the J segment 3 bases; nucleotides outside the gene matches: 5. The CDR3 is made up of 15 amino acids.

The rearrangement links TRBV5-1 to TRBJ1-4; D may be TRBD1 (5 bases). The V gene's germline CDR1 is SGHRS and CDR2 YFSETQ. V was cut by 4 bases and J by 4 bases, with 14 bases left in between. CDR3 length equals 15 residues. The CDR3, as DNA: TGCGCCAGCAGCCTGGGGCAGGTGATTAATGAAAAACTGTTTTTT. Amino acid sequence: CASSLGQVINEKLFF.

The chain couples TRBV28 to TRBJ2-7, with D maybe TRBD2 (7 bases). The germline V gene has CDR1 MDHEN and CDR2 SYDVKM. The CDR3 has 13 residues. V was shortened by 7 bases and J by 4 bases, with 14 bases between the two germline ends. The CDR3 region is CASNRGARYEQYF. DNA for the CDR3: TGTGCCAGCAATCGGGGGGCAAGGTACGAGCAGTACTTC.

This clone was recorded once. The chain recombines TRBV28 with TRBJ1-5; TRBD1 aligns across 7 bases. CDR3 length: 16 amino acids. In germline, CDR1 is MDHEN, CDR2 SYDVKM. V gave up 5 bases and J gave up 0 bases; unmatched junction bases: 7. CDR3 region: CASSQPGQHSNQPQHF. CDR3 in DNA: TGTGCCAGCAGTCAGCCGGGACAGCATAGCAATCAGCCCCAGCATTTT.

In DNA, the CDR3 is TGTGCCAGCAGTGAAACGGCTAGCGGGGGCACAGATACGCAGTATTTT. This codes for CASSETASGGTDTQYF. The gene calls are TRBV6-1 and TRBJ2-3; 9 bases fit TRBD2. V was pared by 2 bases and J by 1 base, with 4 bases of the junction left unmatched. Per the germline V gene, CDR1 is MNHNS and CDR2 is SASEGT. The CDR3 consists of 16 residues.

The V and J genes are TRBV18 and TRBJ2-3, with D possibly matching TRBD2 (7 bases). The CDR3 is made up of 15 amino acids. Germline V gene data show CDR1 as KGHSH and CDR2 as LQKENI. Trimming left V 3 bases short and J 2 bases short, with 12 bases between. The CDR3 region is CASSPRGGHTDTQYF. CDR3 DNA sequence: TGTGCCAGCTCACCTCGCGGGGGCCACACAGATACGCAGTATTTT.

This clone was detected only once. The V call is TRBV5-1, the J call TRBJ1-3; D is undetermined. Germline lookup yields CDR1 SGHRS and CDR2 YFSETQ. The V gene lost 0 bases and the J gene lost 4 bases, with 11 bases spanning the gap. The CDR3 runs to 15 residues. CDR3 in amino acids: CASSLEPAGGNTIYF. CDR3 nucleotides: TGCGCCAGCAGCTTGGAGCCCGCCGGAGGAAACACCATATATTTT.

V usage is TRBV2 and J usage is TRBJ2-3; the match to TRBD2 covers 13 bases. The germline gives CDR1 SNHLY, CDR2 FYNNEI. Trimming cost V 4 bases and J 6 bases; bases outside gene matches: 7. The CDR3 runs to 16 residues. Here the CDR3 DNA reads TGTGCCAGCAGTGCGGCACTAGCGGGAGGGGCCGATACGCAGTATTTT. Its translation is CASSAALAGGADTQYF.

This chain uses TRBV30 with TRBJ2-3, with unresolved D. Trimming pared 0 bases from V and 2 bases from J, leaving 9 bases between. The CDR3 is 14 residues long. Germline V gene data show CDR1 as GTSNPN and CDR2 as SVGIG (reference sequence). The CDR3 nucleotides are TGTGCCTGGAGTGTAGGCGGTTACACAGATACGCAGTATTTT. Translating it yields CAWSVGGYTDTQYF.

This clone was seen more than once but under ten times. This sequence joins TRBV28 and TRBJ2-3; D is unclear. The germline gives CDR1 MDHEN, CDR2 SYDVKM. The CDR3 has 12 residues. The V end was cut by 6 bases, the J end by 3 bases, with 7 bases between. CDR3 coding DNA: TGTGCCAGCAGGTCCATGACAGATACGCAGTATTTT. Residues: CASRSMTDTQYF.

CDR3 bases: TGTGCCAGCAGCTTAGGACTAGCGGGAGGTAGGGATGAGCAGTTCTTC. This sequence encodes CASSLGLAGGRDEQFF. The chain is built from TRBV7-9 and TRBJ2-1; 13 bases are a match to TRBD2. The CDR3 is made up of 16 amino acids. V trimming: 1 base; J trimming: 8 bases; junction bases outside the gene matches: 5. CDR1 is SEHNR, CDR2 FQNEAQ, per germline (reference sequence). Based on the CDR3 plus reference TRBV7-9 and TRBJ2-1, the full variable domain is DTGVSQNPRHKITKRGQNVTFRCDPISEHNRLYWYRQTLGQGPEFLTYFQNEAQLEKSRLLSDRFSAERPKGSFSTLEIQRTEQGDSAMYLCASSLGLAGGRDEQFFGPGTRLTVL.

This clone was seen a single time. V is TRBV18 and J is TRBJ2-7; 12 bases agree with TRBD1. This CDR3 has 15 amino acids. Germline lookup yields CDR1 KGHSH and CDR2 LQKENI. After removal of 2 bases from V and 4 bases from J, the junction contained 3 bases not matched to a gene. The CDR3 here is CASSPGTGGVYEQYF. The CDR3 bases are TGTGCCAGCTCACCAGGGACAGGGGGCGTGTACGAGCAGTACTTC.

This clone has only a few counts. The chain combines TRBV19 with TRBJ1-3, with D unclear. Trimming removed 7 bases at V and 3 bases at J, with 13 bases between. The V gene's germline CDR1 is LNHDA and CDR2 SQIVND (reference sequence). This CDR3 has 14 residues. CDR3 nucleotides: TGTGCCAGTAACCCCGGGGAACTTGGAAACACCATATATTTT. Amino acids: CASNPGELGNTIYF. Using reference TRBV19 and TRBJ1-3 for the parts outside the CDR3, the full variable domain is DGGITQSPKYLFRKEGQNVTLSCEQNLNHDAMYWYRQDPGQGLRLIYYSQIVNDFQKGDIAEGYSVSREKKESFPLTVTSAQKNPTAFYLCASNPGELGNTIYFGEGSWLTVV.